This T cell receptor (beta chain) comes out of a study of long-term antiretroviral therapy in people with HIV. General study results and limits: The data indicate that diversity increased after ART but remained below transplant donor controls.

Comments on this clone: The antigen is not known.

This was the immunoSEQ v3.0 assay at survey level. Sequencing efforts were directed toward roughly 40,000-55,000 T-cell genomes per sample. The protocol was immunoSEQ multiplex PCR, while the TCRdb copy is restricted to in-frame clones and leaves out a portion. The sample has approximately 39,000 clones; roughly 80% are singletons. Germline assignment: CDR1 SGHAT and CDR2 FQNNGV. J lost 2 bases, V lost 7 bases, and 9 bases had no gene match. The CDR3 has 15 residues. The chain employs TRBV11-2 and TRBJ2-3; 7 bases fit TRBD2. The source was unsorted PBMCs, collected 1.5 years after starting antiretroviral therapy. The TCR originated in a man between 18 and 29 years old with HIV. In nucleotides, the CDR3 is TGTGCCAGCAAAAAACTAGCGACCGTCACAGATACGCAGTATTTT. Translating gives CASKKLATVTDTQYF.